This T cell receptor (beta chain) was obtained from a study of CD8 T cells in Susac syndrome (dated by TCRdb to about 2019). For the wider study: The study used repertoire sequencing to test whether antigen drove CD8+ T cell activation and differentiation in Susac syndrome. Overall study results and their limits: The study acknowledged that relatively few individuals were included in the TCR sequencing and HLA analysis.

CDR1 GTSNPN and CDR2 SVGIG were looked up in the germline V gene (reference sequence). The junction carries 20 bases between V and J, which are trimmed by 4 bases and 4 bases respectively. The CDR3 spans 16 residues, from the cysteine through the phenylalanine. Of the read, only the CDR3 DNA is kept; its 48 bases are in frame from base 1. Peripheral blood CD8+ and CD4+ T cells from healthy donors, Susac syndrome patients and multiple sclerosis patients were profiled by high-throughput TCR beta sequencing. Treatment-naive patients with stable or active relapsing-remitting disease fulfilling revised McDonald criteria were used as multiple sclerosis controls. Bulk CD8+ and CD4+ T cells were purified by magnetic negative isolation, while CD8+ TEMRA cells were enriched using FACS. Blood was collected in EDTA tubes and processed within 24 hours, with PBMCs isolated through density gradient centrifugation. PBMCs intended for TCR sequencing were frozen in liquid nitrogen and were later thawed in a 37 degrees C water bath. The sorted or isolated CD4+, CD8+ and CD8+ TEMRA cells had a purity of 90% or higher.

Comments on this clonotype: Its antigen is still unknown. Nothing much larger sits one base from this clone, and base qualities are not available.

RNA was extracted using the RNeasy kit, and about 0.5 to 1 ug of the RNA was reverse transcribed with random hexamers. The immunoSEQ multiplex PCR assay, covering 54 Vbeta and 13 Jbeta segments, was used to amplify TCR beta CDR3 regions. Bias from PCR amplification was corrected by using a synthetic template baseline for primer optimization and for computational correction. Under the source paper's analysis protocol: Reads were annotated to V, D and J genes per IMGT and analyzed with immunoSEQ Analyzer, keeping only productive sequences. Clonality was computed as one minus Shannon entropy normalized by log2 of the number of productive unique sequences. Public and private clones were assessed among the 100 most prevalent clones of each patient and control. Susac-specific clones were defined as absent from healthy and MS cohorts, some 1,000 published viral clones and other ImmuneACCESS disease sequences. The raw public data were reprocessed by TCRdb itself: fastp quality trimming at Q25, MiXCR clonotype calling, in-frame beta chains only. Rows with one shared CDR3 protein collapse into an entry with the most common genes and DNA. TCRdb's processing, not the authors', yielded these V and J calls. This sample is represented by more than 55,000 distinct CDR3 sequences; 96% of them were singletons. The ten biggest clones cover 0.11% of the sample.

The sequence links TRBV30 to TRBJ2-4; TRBD2 is a possible D gene, resting on 5 matching bases. This clonotype originated in a human donor with multiple sclerosis. Sequencing was carried out using CD4+ T cells from PBMCs. The DNA is as follows: TGTGCCTGGAACCGGGATCGCGAGCAATGGAAAAACATTCAGTACTTC. This encodes CAWNRDREQWKNIQYF. Beyond the CDR3, the reference TRBV30 and TRBJ2-4 genes provide the residues; the full variable domain reads: SQTIHQWPATLVQPVGSPLSLECTVEGTSNPNLYWYRQAAGRGLQLLFYSVGIGQISSEVPQNLSASRPQDRQFILSSKKLLLSDSGFYLCAWNRDREQWKNIQYFGAGTRLSVL.